The 8 T cell receptor beta chains reported below all come from one sample, sequenced in a study of CD8 T cells in ankylosing spondylitis. TCRdb recomputed calls from the 5' RACE reads with MiXCR, one row per CDR3 protein. The sample includes under 200,000 distinct CDR3 sequences, under 14% of them seen just once. Sequenced material: blood, either unsorted or a sorted T cell fraction (not recorded which). The source of these receptors is a male donor with ankylosing spondylitis or in good health (not recorded which).

This clonotype was counted many times. This sequence joins TRBV15 and TRBJ2-7, with D perhaps matching TRBD1 or TRBD2 (6 bases each). The CDR3 is 16 residues long. V gave up 0 bases and J gave up 7 bases, with 19 bases separating them. Germline-derived CDR1 and CDR2 are LNHNV and YYDKDF (reference sequence). CDR3 bases: TGTGCCACCAGCAGAGATCGTAGGACGGGGGCCTGGGAGCAGTACTTC. It yields the protein CATSRDRRTGAWEQYF.

This clonotype was counted many times. This chain joins TRBV7-8 and TRBJ1-6; tentatively, D is TRBD1 (6 bases). The ends were cut back, 6 bases at V and 0 bases at J, with 15 bases in the middle. Germline assignment: CDR1 SGHVS and CDR2 FQNEAQ. This CDR3 contains 17 residues. The CDR3 coding sequence is TGTGCCAGCAGTTTGACACAGGGTGGCTCCTATAATTCACCCCTCCACTTT. Its protein product is CASSLTQGGSYNSPLHF.

This clonotype was seen repeatedly, ten times or more. V gene TRBV29-1 combines with J gene TRBJ1-2; 10 bases are a match to TRBD1. The CDR3 has 13 amino acids. V lost 8 bases and J lost 3; bases outside the gene matches: 6. Per germline, CDR1 SQVTM and CDR2 ANQGSEA. CDR3 DNA: TGCAGCACCCGGACAGGGGGGCACTATGGCTACACCTTC. Protein: CSTRTGGHYGYTF.

This clonotype was recorded at least ten times. The gene calls are TRBV7-7 and TRBJ2-3; D not resolved. The V end was cut by 1 base, the J end by 6 bases, with 11 bases between. CDR3 length: 14 residues. Germline-derived CDR1 and CDR2 are SSHAT and FNYEAQ (reference sequence). CDR3: CASSLDLDSDTQYF. In DNA, the CDR3 is TGTGCCAGCAGCTTAGATTTGGATTCGGATACGCAGTATTTT.

This clonotype was counted many times. The V gene is TRBV20-1, the J gene TRBJ2-2; D tentatively fits TRBD1 or TRBD2 (6 bases each). This CDR3 spans 14 amino acids. V was cut by 2 bases and J by 5 bases, with 12 bases left in between. CDR1 is DFQATT and CDR2 is SNEGSKA in the germline V gene (reference sequence). The CDR3: CSARRGRRTGELFF. CDR3 sequence (DNA): TGCAGTGCTAGAAGGGGGAGGAGGACCGGGGAGCTGTTTTTT.

As to this clonotype: Given a much more abundant clone one base away, this may be a read error. The rearrangement links TRBV3-1 to TRBJ2-3; D remains ambiguous. The germline gives CDR1 LGHDT, CDR2 YNNKEL (reference sequence). The CDR3 extends over 11 amino acids. The CDR3 region is CATKNTATQYF. DNA for the CDR3: TGTGCCACGAAGAACACAGCTACGCAGTATTTT.

There are many counts of this clonotype. The chain employs TRBV3-1 and TRBJ2-1; 8 bases fit TRBD2. The V gene end was trimmed by 3 bases and the J gene end by 5 bases; junction bases not matched to a gene: 12. This CDR3 comprises 17 residues. Germline assignment: CDR1 LGHDT and CDR2 YNNKEL (reference sequence). The CDR3 is CASSHPSRSGGHNEQFF. The CDR3 DNA reads TGTGCCAGCAGCCATCCTAGCCGGAGCGGGGGCCACAATGAGCAGTTCTTC.

This rearrangement joins TRBV12-3 or TRBV12-4 to TRBJ2-3; the match to TRBD2 covers 10 bases. The length of the CDR3 is 16 residues. V lost 3 bases to trimming and J lost 6 bases; unmatched junction nucleotides: 9. The CDR3 protein is CASSLALAGKGDTQYF. In DNA form, the CDR3 reads TGTGCCAGCAGTTTGGCACTAGCGGGAAAAGGGGATACGCAGTATTTT.